These T cell receptor beta chains were read from a single sample in a study of blood T cell repertoires in COVID-19. The repertoire was sequenced with immunoSEQ multiplex PCR; TCRdb's copy has only in-frame clones and lacks some. This sample has 250,000 to 300,000 clones, with nearly 90% found just once. Sequencing was carried out using PBMCs or T cells enriched from blood (not recorded which). These receptors originate from a woman aged 45-65 years who had been exposed to COVID-19. Both conserved end residues are part of each CDR3. A D gene is named only where the DNA matches it firmly. Clone size appears in some rows only: once, few, many, or a class for an expanded clone.

J gene: TRBJ1-5; V gene: TRBV27; clone size: .; D gene: .; CDR3 DNA: TGTGCCAGCAGTTTGGGGGCCGCTCAGCCCCAGCATTTT; CDR3 protein: CASSLGAAQPQHF
J gene: TRBJ2-1; V gene: TRBV11-2; clone size: .; D gene: .; CDR3 DNA: TGTGCCAGCAGCTTAGGGGCAGGGGCGGATGAGCAGTTCTTC; CDR3 protein: CASSLGAGADEQFF
J gene: TRBJ1-2; V gene: TRBV7-9; clone size: once; D gene: .; CDR3 DNA: TGTGCCAGCAGCTCCGGGACACATAACTATGGCTACACCTTC; CDR3 protein: CASSSGTHNYGYTF
J gene: TRBJ1-2; V gene: TRBV28; clone size: .; D gene: .; CDR3 DNA: TGTGCCAGCAGTTTAGAACCTAACAGGGATGGCTACACCTTC; CDR3 protein: CASSLEPNRDGYTF
J gene: TRBJ2-1; V gene: TRBV10-3; clone size: once; D gene: TRBD2; CDR3 DNA: TGTGCCATCAAGGCGGGGGACTTTGATGAGCAGTTCTTC; CDR3 protein: CAIKAGDFDEQFF
J gene: TRBJ1-1; V gene: TRBV7-9; clone size: .; D gene: TRBD1; CDR3 DNA: TGTGCCAGCAGCTGGGACAGTCAGAACACTGAAGCTTTCTTT; CDR3 protein: CASSWDSQNTEAFF
J gene: TRBJ1-1; V gene: TRBV27; clone size: .; D gene: TRBD1; CDR3 DNA: TGTGCCAGCAGTTTAGACAGGGCAATGAACACTGAAGCTTTCTTT; CDR3 protein: CASSLDRAMNTEAFF
J gene: TRBJ1-1; V gene: TRBV6-2/TRBV6-3; clone size: .; D gene: TRBD1; CDR3 DNA: TGTGCCAGCAGTTACCGGGACAGGAACACTGAAGCTTTCTTT; CDR3 protein: CASSYRDRNTEAFF
J gene: TRBJ1-2; V gene: TRBV5-5; clone size: .; D gene: TRBD1; CDR3 DNA: TGTGCCAGCAGTCTTACAGGGGGCAACTATGGCTACACCTTC; CDR3 protein: CASSLTGGNYGYTF
J gene: TRBJ2-3; V gene: TRBV19; clone size: .; D gene: .; CDR3 DNA: TGTGCCAGTAGTATCGAAAGGGGTGTGGATACGCAGTATTTT; CDR3 protein: CASSIERGVDTQYF
J gene: TRBJ1-6; V gene: TRBV7-2; clone size: once; D gene: .; CDR3 DNA: TGTGCCAGCAGCTTAGGAGGTGGGAGGGGTTCACCCCTCCACTTT; CDR3 protein: CASSLGGGRGSPLHF
J gene: TRBJ1-2; V gene: TRBV2; clone size: .; D gene: .; CDR3 DNA: TGTGCCAGCCAAATAGGGGGAGTGAACTATGGCTACACCTTC; CDR3 protein: CASQIGGVNYGYTF
J gene: TRBJ2-7; V gene: TRBV5-1; clone size: few; D gene: TRBD1; CDR3 DNA: TGCGCCAGCAGCGGACAGGGGACAGGAGCCTACGAGCAGTACTTC; CDR3 protein: CASSGQGTGAYEQYF
J gene: TRBJ1-2; V gene: TRBV28; clone size: .; D gene: .; CDR3 DNA: TGTGCCAGCAGTCTAATCATTGTCAGGGCTGGCTATGGCTACACCTTC; CDR3 protein: CASSLIIVRAGYGYTF
J gene: TRBJ1-1; V gene: TRBV21-1; clone size: .; D gene: .; CDR3 DNA: TGTGCCAGCAGCAAAGTCTCGGGAGAAGCTTTCTTT; CDR3 protein: CASSKVSGEAFF
J gene: TRBJ2-4; V gene: TRBV3-1/TRBV3-2; clone size: once; D gene: .; CDR3 DNA: TGTGCCAGCAGCCAAAGACAGAAGGTGGGGAACATTCAGTACTTC; CDR3 protein: CASSQRQKVGNIQYF
J gene: TRBJ1-3; V gene: TRBV6-1; clone size: .; D gene: .; CDR3 DNA: TGTGCCAGCAGTGAAGGGGGGGGCTCTGGAAACACCATATATTTT; CDR3 protein: CASSEGGGSGNTIYF
J gene: TRBJ1-1; V gene: TRBV7-8; clone size: .; D gene: TRBD1; CDR3 DNA: TGTGCCAGCAGCGCCCGACAGGGGGCGAGAACTGAAGCTTTCTTT; CDR3 protein: CASSARQGARTEAFF
J gene: TRBJ2-5; V gene: TRBV14; clone size: .; D gene: .; CDR3 DNA: TGTGCCAGCAGCCACCCGGCGCAGGGGGAGACCCAGTACTTC; CDR3 protein: CASSHPAQGETQYF
J gene: TRBJ2-7; V gene: TRBV3-1/TRBV3-2; clone size: .; D gene: TRBD1; CDR3 DNA: TGTGCCAGCAGCCAAGATCCCCAGGGGGCTTACGAGCAGTACTTC; CDR3 protein: CASSQDPQGAYEQYF
J gene: TRBJ2-3; V gene: TRBV10-3; clone size: once; D gene: TRBD2; CDR3 DNA: TGTGCCATCAGACAGGGGACTAGCGATATGGGGGATACGCAGTATTTT; CDR3 protein: CAIRQGTSDMGDTQYF
J gene: TRBJ2-2; V gene: TRBV19; clone size: .; D gene: TRBD1; CDR3 DNA: TGTGCCAGTAGCGGGACAGGGAACACCGGGGAGCTGTTTTTT; CDR3 protein: CASSGTGNTGELFF
J gene: TRBJ2-5; V gene: TRBV2; clone size: .; D gene: .; CDR3 DNA: TGTGCCAGTGGACTGACCCGTGAGACCCAGTACTTC; CDR3 protein: CASGLTRETQYF
J gene: TRBJ1-4; V gene: TRBV6-5; clone size: .; D gene: .; CDR3 DNA: TGTGCCAGCAGTTACTCACCGGGGAGAAATGAAAAACTGTTTTTT; CDR3 protein: CASSYSPGRNEKLFF
J gene: TRBJ1-5; V gene: TRBV2; clone size: .; D gene: TRBD1; CDR3 DNA: TGTGCCAGTAAAGGACAGGGCAATCAGCCCCAGCATTTT; CDR3 protein: CASKGQGNQPQHF
J gene: TRBJ2-5; V gene: TRBV28; clone size: .; D gene: TRBD2; CDR3 DNA: TGTGCCAGCAGCACAACTAGCGGGGGGGTTGGTTTTTGGGAGACCCAGTACTTC; CDR3 protein: CASSTTSGGVGFWETQYF
J gene: TRBJ1-2; V gene: TRBV12-2; clone size: .; D gene: .; CDR3 DNA: TGTGCAAGTCGCTGCCGAACCACCGGGACACCCGAGGACTATGGCTACACCTTC; CDR3 protein: CASRCRTTGTPEDYGYTF
J gene: TRBJ1-5; V gene: TRBV11-2; clone size: .; D gene: .; CDR3 DNA: TGTGCCAGCAGCGCTACAGGCCCCAATCAGCCCCAGCATTTT; CDR3 protein: CASSATGPNQPQHF
J gene: TRBJ2-2; V gene: TRBV11-2; clone size: .; D gene: .; CDR3 DNA: TGTGCCAGCAGCCTGGGTCCAGGGATCACCGGGGAGCTGTTTTTT; CDR3 protein: CASSLGPGITGELFF
J gene: TRBJ2-7; V gene: TRBV5-4; clone size: once; D gene: .; CDR3 DNA: TGTGCCAGCAGTCCAGGGGGGACTGGTCGGTACGAGCAGTACTTC; CDR3 protein: CASSPGGTGRYEQYF
J gene: TRBJ1-2; V gene: TRBV28; clone size: .; D gene: TRBD1; CDR3 DNA: TGTGCCAGCAGTTCCGCCTCAGGGGGCTATGGCTACACCTTC; CDR3 protein: CASSSASGGYGYTF